One and the same sample provided the 31 T cell receptor beta chains below, sequenced in a study of T cells in tuberculosis. Sequenced by immunoSEQ multiplex PCR; TCRdb stores in-frame clones only, minus some. Here the sample spans approximately 57,000 clones, roughly 88% being singletons. Sorting used thawed, overnight-rested PBMC stained with anti-CD3, a viability dye and GMM-loaded CD1B tetramer. C32 glucose monomycolate from Rhodococcus equi was loaded onto the CD1B tetramers. Specimen: CD1b-GMM tetramer-negative cells sorted from PBMCs. All receptors derive from an adult woman with latent tuberculosis.

The V gene is TRBV6-6, the J gene TRBJ1-4; TRBD1 agrees at 7 bases. The germline V gene has CDR1 MNHNY and CDR2 SVGAGI (reference sequence). Germline trimming cut 0 bases from V and 5 bases from J; bases unmatched to any gene: 6. The CDR3 consists of 16 residues. The CDR3 loop reads CASSYSKGGQNEKLFF. CDR3 bases: TGTGCCAGCAGTTACTCGAAGGGGGGACAGAATGAAAAACTGTTTTTT.

The CDR3 DNA reads as TGTGCCAGCAGCTACACTAGCGGTACTACCTACGAGCAGTACTTC. It specifies CASSYTSGTTYEQYF. The chain has TRBV27 and TRBJ2-7, with 8 bases aligning to TRBD2. Per germline, CDR1 MNHEY and CDR2 SMNVEV (reference sequence). The CDR3 covers 15 residues. V shed 6 bases, J shed 2 bases, and the junction held 9 bases outside the gene matches.

The gene calls are TRBV25-1 and TRBJ2-3, with D tentatively TRBD2 (6 bases). V lost 5 bases and J 4 bases, leaving 10 bases between the germline ends. The CDR3 runs 13 residues. Germline V gene data show CDR1 as MGHDK and CDR2 as SYGVNS. The CDR3 DNA follows: TGTGCCAGCAGTTTCGGGACTGCAGATACGCAGTATTTT. This translates into CASSFGTADTQYF.

This chain joins TRBV25-1 and TRBJ1-2; D not resolved. Germline V CDR1 and CDR2: MGHDK, SYGVNS. V lost 1 base and J 1 base, leaving 10 bases between the germline ends. The CDR3 has 15 residues. The CDR3 loop reads CASSELGGGNYGYTF. The DNA for the CDR3 is TGTGCCAGCAGTGAATTGGGAGGCGGTAACTATGGCTACACCTTC.

The V gene is TRBV6-5, the J gene TRBJ1-2, with 8 bases aligning to TRBD1. The CDR3 is 15 residues long. The V segment lost 2 bases and the J segment 4 bases; nucleotides outside the gene matches: 6. The germline CDR1 and CDR2 sequences are MNHEY and SVGAGI. Here the CDR3 DNA reads TGTGCCAGCAGTTACCGGGGACAGGAGACCTATGGCTACACCTTC. Protein: CASSYRGQETYGYTF.

This chain joins TRBV7-9 and TRBJ2-7, with D possibly being TRBD1 (6 bases). V lost 1 base to trimming and J lost 5 bases, with 12 bases between them. CDR3 length: 14 residues. Per germline, CDR1 SEHNR and CDR2 FQNEAQ (reference sequence). The CDR3 nucleotides are TGTGCCAGCAGCTTAGGGTCCACAGGGAACGAGCAGTACTTC. It codes for CASSLGSTGNEQYF.

The chain has TRBV7-9 and TRBJ2-1, with a weak D call TRBD1 (6 bases). The germline CDR1 and CDR2 sequences are SEHNR and FQNEAQ (reference sequence). There are 16 residues in the CDR3. The V gene lost 4 bases and the J gene lost 8 bases, with 21 bases spanning the gap. The CDR3 region has the DNA TGTGCCAGCAGCTCCGGATTGACAGGTGCATTGGATGAGCAGTTCTTC. As protein: CASSSGLTGALDEQFF.

The chain carries TRBV5-8 and TRBJ2-7; 9 bases are a match to TRBD2. This CDR3 contains 16 residues. With V trimmed by 4 bases and J by 1 base, 9 bases remained unmatched. Germline CDR1 SGHTS, CDR2 YDEGEE. CDR3 sequence (DNA): TGTGCCAGCAGCACCTCCCTAGCGGGGCATTCCTACGAGCAGTACTTC. This sequence encodes CASSTSLAGHSYEQYF.

This chain connects TRBV29-1 to TRBJ1-1, with a possible D match to TRBD1 (5 bases). The CDR3 contains 14 residues. V lost 3 bases and J lost 5, with 16 bases in between. From germline, CDR1 is SQVTM and CDR2 ANQGSEA. CDR3 nucleotide sequence: TGCAGCGTTGAGGTGGCGGGGGGGAGAACTGAAGCTTTCTTT. Amino acid sequence: CSVEVAGGRTEAFF.

The V gene is TRBV4-1, the J gene TRBJ2-3; 13 bases are a match to TRBD2. Germline V lookup: CDR1 MGHRA, CDR2 YSYEKL. V gave up 5 bases and J gave up 4 bases; unmatched junction bases: 9. CDR3 length: 17 amino acids. Here the CDR3 DNA reads TGCGCCAGCAGCTACCGACTAGCGGGGGGTTCGGCAGATACGCAGTATTTT. Its protein product is CASSYRLAGGSADTQYF.

This clone was observed a single time. The chain employs TRBV28 and TRBJ2-2, with 9 bases lining up with TRBD1. Germline CDR1 reads MDHEN; CDR2 reads SYDVKM. V shed 2 bases, J shed 6 bases, and the junction held 4 bases outside the gene matches. The CDR3 extends over 15 amino acids. CDR3 bases: TGTGCCAGCAGTTTAGCACAGGGGGCGGCCGGGGAGCTGTTTTTT. Translated: CASSLAQGAAGELFF.

This clone was found once. This chain joins TRBV6-1 and TRBJ2-7; 7 bases fit TRBD2. The CDR3 consists of 14 residues. J was trimmed by 2 bases and V by 6 bases; bases with no gene match: 7. CDR1 and CDR2 (germline): MNHNS, SASEGT. The CDR3 nucleotides read TGTGCCAGCAGGGTCGGGACTATCACCTACGAGCAGTACTTC. It translates to CASRVGTITYEQYF.

The count of this clone is one. The chain joins TRBV2 to TRBJ1-2; D possibly corresponds to TRBD1 (5 bases). The V end lost 8 bases, the J end lost 8 bases, and 12 bases lay between the germline ends. Germline lookup yields CDR1 SNHLY and CDR2 FYNNEI. The CDR3 contains 11 residues. The CDR3 sequence is CASHGGSGYTF. The CDR3 bases are TGTGCCAGCCATGGGGGGAGCGGCTACACCTTC. The variable domain in full, with the rest retrieved from reference TRBV2 and TRBJ1-2, is EPEVTQTPSHQVTQMGQEVILRCVPISNHLYFYWYRQILGQKVEFLVSFYNNEISEKSEIFDDQFSVERPDGSNFTLKIRSTKLEDSAMYFCASHGGSGYTFGSGTRLTVV.

This chain connects TRBV4-1 to TRBJ1-4, with D maybe TRBD1 (5 bases). CDR1 is MGHRA, CDR2 YSYEKL, per germline. The V and J ends lost 0 bases and 6 bases respectively, with 14 bases between them. CDR3 length equals 16 residues. The DNA for the CDR3 is TGCGCCAGCAGCCAAGATAGGGTGGGGCTGGATGAAAAACTGTTTTTT. It translates to CASSQDRVGLDEKLFF.

The chain uses TRBV7-8 and TRBJ1-1; TRBD1 might be the D (6 bases). The CDR3 loop spans 13 amino acids. From germline, CDR1 is SGHVS and CDR2 FQNEAQ. V lost 5 bases, J lost 8 bases, and 15 bases lay in between. The CDR3 reads CASSRTSRGEAFF. The CDR3 DNA follows: TGTGCCAGCAGCCGAACATCCAGGGGCGAAGCTTTCTTT.

V and J are TRBV19 and TRBJ2-3, with 9 bases aligning to TRBD1. The CDR3 is 14 residues long. The V and J ends lost 5 bases and 3 bases, in that order; junction bases with no gene match: 3. CDR1 and CDR2 (germline): LNHDA, SQIVND (reference sequence). CDR3 sequence reads: CASSYGTGTDTQYF. CDR3 nucleotides: TGTGCCAGTAGTTACGGGACAGGGACAGATACGCAGTATTTT.

This chain joins TRBV7-3 and TRBJ2-2, with D tentatively TRBD2 (5 bases). V was pared by 5 bases and J by 7 bases, with 11 bases between. CDR3 length equals 13 residues. The germline V gene encodes CDR1 SGHTA and CDR2 FQGTGA. For the CDR3, the DNA is TGTGCCAGCAGCATAAGTACTAGCGGGGAGCTGTTTTTT. This sequence encodes CASSISTSGELFF.

J is TRBJ1-2 and V is TRBV25-1, with D unclear. This CDR3 has 12 residues. Per the germline V gene, CDR1 is MGHDK and CDR2 is SYGVNS. V was pared by 4 bases and J by 8 bases, with 11 bases between. CDR3: CASSGGFYGYTF. DNA for the CDR3: TGTGCCAGCAGTGGCGGTTTTTACGGCTACACCTTC.

This sequence joins TRBV4-1 and TRBJ2-5, with TRBD1 as a possible D gene (6 bases). This CDR3 comprises 14 residues. Between the trimmed V and J ends, which lost 0 bases and 4 bases, there was a span of 9 bases. Germline V gene data show CDR1 as MGHRA and CDR2 as YSYEKL. The CDR3: CASSQDGGRETQYF. The CDR3 DNA reads as TGCGCCAGCAGCCAAGATGGGGGCAGAGAGACCCAGTACTTC.

The rearrangement links TRBV5-6 to TRBJ2-7; TRBD2 agrees at 7 bases. V gave up 0 bases and J gave up 3 bases; unmatched junction bases: 12. Looked up from germline, CDR1 is SGHDT and CDR2 is YYEEEE. This CDR3 is built from 17 residues. In nucleotides, the CDR3 is TGTGCCAGCAGCTTGGCCGCGGAGGGGACTACCCACTACGAGCAGTACTTC. It yields the protein CASSLAAEGTTHYEQYF. The entire variable domain, with the rest obtained from reference TRBV5-6 and TRBJ2-7, is as follows: DAGVTQSPTHLIKTRGQQVTLRCSPKSGHDTVSWYQQALGQGPQFIFQYYEEEERQRGNFPDRFSGHQFPNYSSELNVNALLLGDSALYLCASSLAAEGTTHYEQYFGPGTRLTVT.

This rearrangement joins TRBV30 to TRBJ1-3; no clear D. In germline, CDR1 is GTSNPN, CDR2 SVGIG (reference sequence). V lost 3 bases and J 11 bases, leaving 11 bases between the germline ends. The CDR3 consists of 11 residues. The CDR3 nucleotides read TGTGCCTGGAGCACCCCCCCAGCCATATATTTT. It specifies CAWSTPPAIYF.

This CDR3 reads CASSLVVGHVYEQYF. CDR3 sequence (DNA): TGTGCCAGCAGCTTAGTCGTGGGGCATGTCTACGAGCAGTACTTC. This chain links TRBV7-8 with TRBJ2-7; D might be TRBD1 (5 bases). Germline-derived CDR1 and CDR2 are SGHVS and FQNEAQ. Trimming left V 1 base short and J 3 bases short, with 13 bases between. The CDR3 runs 15 residues.

In the case of this clone: The limits of the CDR3 on the DNA are not certain, so only TCRdb's listed CDR3 is given. The chain has TRBV21-1 and TRBJ1-2; the table gives TRBD1 as D, unverified against the DNA. TRBV21-1 is given as a pseudogene. The length of the CDR3 is 16 amino acids, counting both ends. CDR3 loop: CARITGHYFCHYGYTF.

V usage is TRBV30 and J usage is TRBJ1-6; TRBD1 aligns across 8 bases. Germline CDR1 GTSNPN, CDR2 SVGIG (reference sequence). The CDR3 contains 15 residues. With V trimmed by 5 bases and J by 11 bases, 14 bases remained unmatched. CDR3 nucleotide sequence: TGTGCCTGGGGTCCCGGACAGGGTATTGGGCCACCCCTCCACTTT. This codes for CAWGPGQGIGPPLHF.

This chain joins TRBV27 and TRBJ1-2; TRBD1 matches 10 bases. J gave up 4 bases and V 0 bases, and 2 bases lay outside the gene matches. Germline V CDR1 and CDR2: MNHEY, SMNVEV (reference sequence). The CDR3 runs 15 residues. CDR3 DNA sequence: TGTGCCAGCAGTTTATCGACAGGGGGCGTCTATGGCTACACCTTC. Translated: CASSLSTGGVYGYTF.

The chain has TRBV6-5 and TRBJ1-1; D may be TRBD1 (6 bases). The germline V gene encodes CDR1 MNHEY and CDR2 SVGAGI. This CDR3 has 15 amino acids. V shed 5 bases and J shed 0 bases, with 13 bases lying between them. CDR3 amino acids: CASSVFGQLNTEAFF. CDR3 DNA: TGTGCCAGCAGTGTCTTCGGACAGTTGAACACTGAAGCTTTCTTT.

The CDR3 sequence: CASSPLQARGYTF. CDR3 DNA sequence: TGTGCCAGCAGCCCACTTCAGGCAAGAGGCTACACCTTC. The chain recombines TRBV6-5 with TRBJ1-2; D uncertain. This CDR3 spans 13 amino acids. Germline loops: CDR1 MNHEY, CDR2 SVGAGI. The germline V and J ends were trimmed by 6 bases and 8 bases, with 16 bases remaining between them.

The chain uses TRBV15 and TRBJ2-3; TRBD1 might be the D (5 bases). Germline values: CDR1 LNHNV, CDR2 YYDKDF (reference sequence). This CDR3 region has 16 residues. V dropped 0 bases and J dropped 4 bases, with 14 bases sitting between them. The CDR3 nucleotides read TGTGCCACCAGCAGAGATATGGGGCAGGGCCCAGATACGCAGTATTTT. The encoded protein is CATSRDMGQGPDTQYF.

V and J are TRBV7-9 and TRBJ1-3; D perhaps matches TRBD1 (5 bases). The CDR3 spans 16 residues. V was clipped by 3 bases and J by 4 bases, with 16 bases between them. Per the germline V gene, CDR1 is SEHNR and CDR2 is FQNEAQ (reference sequence). CDR3 region: CASSFGRGLSGNTIYF. The CDR3 nucleotides are TGTGCCAGCAGCTTTGGTAGGGGTTTATCGGGAAACACCATATATTTT. Based on the CDR3 plus reference TRBV7-9 and TRBJ1-3, the full variable domain is DTGVSQNPRHKITKRGQNVTFRCDPISEHNRLYWYRQTLGQGPEFLTYFQNEAQLEKSRLLSDRFSAERPKGSFSTLEIQRTEQGDSAMYLCASSFGRGLSGNTIYFGEGSWLTVV.

This chain joins TRBV28 and TRBJ2-1, with 12 bases identical to TRBD2. The CDR3 extends over 13 amino acids. CDR1 and CDR2 from the germline V gene are MDHEN and SYDVKM. With 10 bases clipped from V and 8 bases from J, the junction kept 6 bases outside the gene matches. For the CDR3, the DNA is TGTGCCACACGGACTAGCGGGATCTATGAGCAGTTCTTC. The encoded protein is CATRTSGIYEQFF.

This clone appeared a single time. The gene calls are TRBV7-2 and TRBJ2-4; 7 bases are shared with TRBD2. CDR3 length: 18 residues. In germline, CDR1 is SGHTA, CDR2 FQGNSA. J gave up 6 bases and V 2 bases, and 16 bases lay outside the gene matches. This chain's CDR3 is CASSLFPLGASGVNIQYF. The CDR3 coding sequence is TGTGCCAGCAGCTTATTTCCCCTAGGTGCCAGCGGGGTAAACATTCAGTACTTC.